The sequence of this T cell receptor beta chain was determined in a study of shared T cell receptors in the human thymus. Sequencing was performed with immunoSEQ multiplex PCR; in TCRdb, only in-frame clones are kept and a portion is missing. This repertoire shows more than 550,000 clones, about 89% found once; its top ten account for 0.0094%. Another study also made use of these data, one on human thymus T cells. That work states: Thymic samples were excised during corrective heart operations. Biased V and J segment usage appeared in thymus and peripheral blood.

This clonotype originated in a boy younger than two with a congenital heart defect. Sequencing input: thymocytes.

The CDR3 protein is CASSQEERTGGQETQYF. In DNA, the CDR3 is TGTGCCAGCAGCCAAGAGGAGAGGACAGGGGGGCAAGAGACCCAGTACTTC. The chain recombines TRBV14 with TRBJ2-5, with 10 bases matching TRBD1. Trimming took 0 bases from V and 2 from J; bases not matched to a gene: 6. The CDR3 runs to 17 residues. In germline, CDR1 is SGHDN, CDR2 FVKESK.